This TCR beta chain was profiled in a study of spatial heterogeneity in lung cancer. Notes on the study in general: How many expanded intratumoral alpha and beta TCRs were present tracked the tumor mutation count, which was a count of nonsynonymous mutations.

Documented time point: sample taken at primary tumor resection. No cells were sorted before sequencing. The whole RNA sequenced was extracted from tumor, nontumor lung or frozen PBMC. One entry per CDR3 protein results from TCRdb running MiXCR on the 5' RACE reads. This table holds nearly 15,000 distinct CDR3 sequences, about 7% found once. Germline values: CDR1 ENHRY, CDR2 SYGVKD. Trimming pared 10 bases from V and 0 bases from J, leaving 9 bases between. This CDR3 is built from 13 residues. This clonotype has a count of ten or more. What it binds is unknown. The sequenced sample was lung tumor tissue, obtained at surgery. The origin of this receptor is a male donor with early-stage non-small cell lung cancer. This chain links TRBV10-3 with TRBJ1-4; the D is unclear. DNA of the CDR3: TGTGCCACCCGGGATGCAACTAATGAAAAACTGTTTTTT. Translating it yields CATRDATNEKLFF.